The 17 T cell receptor beta chains reported below all come from one sample, sequenced in a study of cytomegalovirus exposure and HLA in healthy donors. PCR primers comprised 60 Vbeta and 13 Jbeta primers. TCRdb's table, derived via immunoSEQ multiplex PCR, lists solely in-frame clones and lacks some. The sample has 75,000 to 90,000 clones, about a tenth seen once. The sequenced material came from PBMCs. The receptors come from a man in his fifties or sixties in good health and CMV-seropositive.

V is TRBV14 and J is TRBJ2-1; 10 bases map to TRBD1. J was trimmed by 9 bases and V by 4 bases; bases with no gene match: 9. Germline V gives CDR1 SGHDN, CDR2 FVKESK. The length of the CDR3 is 15 residues. The CDR3 spells CASSPRQGAHGEQFF. CDR3 bases: TGTGCCAGCAGCCCGCGACAGGGGGCGCATGGTGAGCAGTTCTTC.

This chain joins TRBV5-4 and TRBJ2-7; weak D call: TRBD1 (5 bases). V lost 4 bases and J lost 0, with 14 bases in between. CDR1 and CDR2 from the germline V gene are SGHNT and YYREEE (reference sequence). The CDR3 consists of 15 residues. In DNA, the CDR3 is TGTGCCAGCAGCCTCGACAGCTACTCCTCCTACGAGCAGTACTTC. This gives the protein CASSLDSYSSYEQYF. Supplemented by reference TRBV5-4 and TRBJ2-7, the full variable domain reads ETGVTQSPTHLIKTRGQQVTLRCSSQSGHNTVSWYQQALGQGPQFIFQYYREEENGRGNFPPRFSGLQFPNYSSELNVNALELDDSALYLCASSLDSYSSYEQYFGPGTRLTVT.

This clone turned up a few times. This sequence joins TRBV7-2 and TRBJ2-5, with D possibly matching TRBD1 (7 bases). The V gene's germline CDR1 is SGHTA and CDR2 FQGNSA. The CDR3 consists of 15 residues. The V end was cut by 2 bases, the J end by 5 bases, with 15 bases between. Written as DNA, the CDR3 is TGTGCCAGCAGCTTACAACCGACAGGGAGGGAGACCCAGTACTTC. Residues: CASSLQPTGRETQYF.

The DNA of the CDR3 is TGTGCCAGCAGCTCGGGGACAGGGCCGTTCGAAGCTTTCTTT. It codes for CASSSGTGPFEAFF. The chain has TRBV7-3 and TRBJ1-1, with 9 bases identical to TRBD1. J lost 8 bases, V lost 4 bases, and 8 bases had no gene match. The CDR3 is 14 residues long. Germline V gene data show CDR1 as SGHTA and CDR2 as FQGTGA.

This clone was detected a few times. The chain combines TRBV28 with TRBJ2-1; TRBD2 agrees at 11 bases. Germline CDR1 MDHEN, CDR2 SYDVKM. V lost 6 bases and J lost 6; bases outside the gene matches: 7. The CDR3 sequence is 15 residues long. DNA of the CDR3: TGTGCCAGCAGACCACTAGCGGGAGAGGCCAATGAGCAGTTCTTC. Its translation: CASRPLAGEANEQFF.

V gene TRBV6-1 combines with J gene TRBJ2-5; 7 bases align to TRBD1. The end of the DNA aligns better with TRBJ2-7, so the J call may be wrong. Germline V gives CDR1 MNHNS, CDR2 SASEGT. This CDR3 contains 13 residues. CDR3 in amino acids: CASKGQSSYEQYF. Here the CDR3 DNA reads TGTGCCAGCAAGGGACAGAGCTCCTACGAGCAGTACTTC.

The chain joins TRBV6-5 to TRBJ2-2; no clear D. V was trimmed by 6 bases and J by 1 base, leaving 3 bases between them. From germline, CDR1 is MNHEY and CDR2 SVGAGI. There are 12 residues in the CDR3. CDR3 coding DNA: TGTGCCAGCAGGCGGAACACCGGGGAGCTGTTTTTT. Protein product: CASRRNTGELFF.

This clone was counted only a few times. The V gene is TRBV27, the J gene TRBJ2-1; 12 bases fit TRBD2. CDR1 MNHEY and CDR2 SMNVEV come from the germline V gene (reference sequence). CDR3 size: 13 residues. The V gene end was trimmed by 4 bases and the J gene end by 14 bases; junction bases not matched to a gene: 6. In nucleotides, the CDR3 is TGTGCCAGCAGTTCCTCCCGACTAGCGGGGGAGTTCTTC. Its translation is CASSSSRLAGEFF.

This clone was counted once. The same CDR3 arises from other DNA sequences in this sample as well. V usage is TRBV6-6 and J usage is TRBJ1-5; 8 positions agree with TRBD1. Germline V gene data show CDR1 as MNHNY and CDR2 as SVGAGI (reference sequence). V shed 8 bases and J 4 bases; nucleotides not matched to a gene: 10. The CDR3 is 15 amino acids. The CDR3 DNA reads as TGTGCCAGCCGAACAGGGACAGGCGTTAATCAGCCCCAGCATTTT. Its translation: CASRTGTGVNQPQHF.

The chain recombines TRBV30 with TRBJ2-1, with D tentatively TRBD2 (5 bases). The CDR3 is 12 residues long. Germline V lookup: CDR1 GTSNPN, CDR2 SVGIG (reference sequence). The V gene lost 5 bases and the J gene lost 5 bases, with 10 bases spanning the gap. For the CDR3, the DNA is TGTGCCTGGGCTCCGAGGGACAATGAGCAGTTCTTC. This translates into CAWAPRDNEQFF.

V usage is TRBV5-4 and J usage is TRBJ2-5; D is perhaps TRBD2 (5 bases). The V end was cut by 4 bases, the J end by 1 base, with 11 bases between. This CDR3 comprises 14 residues. CDR1 is SGHNT and CDR2 is YYREEE in the germline V gene (reference sequence). Here the CDR3 DNA reads TGTGCCAGCAGCGCTGAGCGGTCCCAAGAGACCCAGTACTTC. This codes for CASSAERSQETQYF. Drawing the rest from reference TRBV5-4 and TRBJ2-5, the complete variable domain is ETGVTQSPTHLIKTRGQQVTLRCSSQSGHNTVSWYQQALGQGPQFIFQYYREEENGRGNFPPRFSGLQFPNYSSELNVNALELDDSALYLCASSAERSQETQYFGPGTRLLVL.

This clone was detected only a few times. As DNA, the CDR3 is TGCGCCAGCAGATCCGGGACTCAGGGCGCAGATACGCAGTATTTT. This translates into CASRSGTQGADTQYF. V and J are TRBV5-1 and TRBJ2-3; D is possibly TRBD2 (6 bases). Per germline, CDR1 SGHRS and CDR2 YFSETQ. This CDR3 region has 15 residues. With 5 bases removed from V and 4 bases from J, the gap between germline ends came to 17 bases.

The V call is TRBV6-1, the J call TRBJ2-3; 7 bases align to TRBD2. The length of the CDR3 is 14 residues. Germline V gene sequence: CDR1 MNHNS, CDR2 SASEGT. V lost 8 bases and J lost 9; bases outside the gene matches: 14. The CDR3 DNA is TGTGCCAGCCGGCGGGACTACCCACAGATAACGCAGTATTTT. Its translation is CASRRDYPQITQYF.

This chain uses TRBV2 with TRBJ2-2; the D is unclear. From germline, CDR1 is SNHLY and CDR2 FYNNEI. This CDR3 has 15 residues. V lost 7 bases and J 5 bases, leaving 17 bases between the germline ends. In DNA form, the CDR3 reads TGTGCCAGCACCGAGCAGGCTCCAGGAACCGGGGAGCTGTTTTTT. Protein product: CASTEQAPGTGELFF.

The CDR3 sequence is CASSQIRGRNEQYF. The CDR3 nucleotides read TGTGCCAGCAGCCAAATCAGGGGGCGCAACGAGCAGTACTTC. V gene TRBV14 combines with J gene TRBJ2-7; 8 bases align to TRBD1. The CDR3 is 14 residues long. Germline V gives CDR1 SGHDN, CDR2 FVKESK. The junction had 5 bases not matched to a gene; V was cut back by 2 bases and J by 5 bases.

The chain combines TRBV5-6 with TRBJ2-7, with 8 positions matching TRBD1. The V and J ends lost 2 bases and 1 base, in that order; junction bases with no gene match: 2. Germline lookup yields CDR1 SGHDT and CDR2 YYEEEE. This CDR3 has 14 residues. As DNA, the CDR3 is TGTGCCAGCAGCTTAGGACAGGGTTCCTACGAGCAGTACTTC. Translating gives CASSLGQGSYEQYF.

The chain couples TRBV7-6 to TRBJ1-5; no reliable D call. The CDR3 covers 13 residues. Trimming left V 2 bases short and J 3 bases short, with 5 bases between. Looked up from germline, CDR1 is SGHVS and CDR2 is FNYEAQ. The CDR3 here is CASSLSDNQPQHF. The CDR3 nucleotides read TGTGCCAGCAGCTTATCAGACAATCAGCCCCAGCATTTT.